The 4 T cell receptor beta chains below all came from one sample that was sequenced in a study of cytomegalovirus exposure and HLA in healthy donors. Sequencing used immunoSEQ multiplex PCR; TCRdb keeps in-frame clones, though not all of them. The sample records about 240,000 clones, roughly 86% being singletons. The sequenced sample was PBMCs. These receptor sequences come from a young woman in good health and CMV-seropositive.

This clone was counted only a few times. V is TRBV10-3 and J is TRBJ2-5; 8 nucleotides line up with TRBD1. CDR1 is ENHRY, CDR2 SYGVKD, per germline. The V gene end was trimmed by 8 bases and the J gene end by 5 bases; junction bases not matched to a gene: 7. The CDR3 length is 13 residues. The CDR3 coding sequence is TGTGCCATCTCAGGGGGCTACCGTGAGACCCAGTACTTC. It yields the protein CAISGGYRETQYF.

This chain uses TRBV29-1 with TRBJ1-2; weak D call: TRBD1 (6 bases). The germline CDR1 and CDR2 sequences are SQVTM and ANQGSEA. V was trimmed by 5 bases and J by 3 bases, leaving 19 bases between them. The CDR3 extends over 15 amino acids. The CDR3 sequence is CSVLRMGAEDYGYTF. In DNA form, the CDR3 reads TGCAGCGTTCTCAGAATGGGGGCGGAGGACTATGGCTACACCTTC.

This clone was seen a single time. V is TRBV11-2 and J is TRBJ2-3, with TRBD2 identical over 8 bases. V gave up 5 bases and J gave up 7 bases; unmatched junction bases: 8. This CDR3 is 14 amino acids long. Germline V gene data show CDR1 as SGHAT and CDR2 as FQNNGV. CDR3 region: CASSASGGPYTQYF. The CDR3 DNA reads as TGTGCCAGCAGCGCCTCGGGAGGGCCATATACGCAGTATTTT.

The V call is TRBV15, the J call TRBJ2-3, with 11 nucleotides matching TRBD2. V shed 1 base, J shed 3 bases, and the junction held 6 bases outside the gene matches. CDR3 length: 17 residues. Germline lookup yields CDR1 LNHNV and CDR2 YYDKDF (reference sequence). CDR3 residues: CATSRGLASGRTDTQYF. CDR3 nucleotide sequence: TGTGCCACCAGCAGAGGGTTGGCTAGCGGGAGGACAGATACGCAGTATTTT.